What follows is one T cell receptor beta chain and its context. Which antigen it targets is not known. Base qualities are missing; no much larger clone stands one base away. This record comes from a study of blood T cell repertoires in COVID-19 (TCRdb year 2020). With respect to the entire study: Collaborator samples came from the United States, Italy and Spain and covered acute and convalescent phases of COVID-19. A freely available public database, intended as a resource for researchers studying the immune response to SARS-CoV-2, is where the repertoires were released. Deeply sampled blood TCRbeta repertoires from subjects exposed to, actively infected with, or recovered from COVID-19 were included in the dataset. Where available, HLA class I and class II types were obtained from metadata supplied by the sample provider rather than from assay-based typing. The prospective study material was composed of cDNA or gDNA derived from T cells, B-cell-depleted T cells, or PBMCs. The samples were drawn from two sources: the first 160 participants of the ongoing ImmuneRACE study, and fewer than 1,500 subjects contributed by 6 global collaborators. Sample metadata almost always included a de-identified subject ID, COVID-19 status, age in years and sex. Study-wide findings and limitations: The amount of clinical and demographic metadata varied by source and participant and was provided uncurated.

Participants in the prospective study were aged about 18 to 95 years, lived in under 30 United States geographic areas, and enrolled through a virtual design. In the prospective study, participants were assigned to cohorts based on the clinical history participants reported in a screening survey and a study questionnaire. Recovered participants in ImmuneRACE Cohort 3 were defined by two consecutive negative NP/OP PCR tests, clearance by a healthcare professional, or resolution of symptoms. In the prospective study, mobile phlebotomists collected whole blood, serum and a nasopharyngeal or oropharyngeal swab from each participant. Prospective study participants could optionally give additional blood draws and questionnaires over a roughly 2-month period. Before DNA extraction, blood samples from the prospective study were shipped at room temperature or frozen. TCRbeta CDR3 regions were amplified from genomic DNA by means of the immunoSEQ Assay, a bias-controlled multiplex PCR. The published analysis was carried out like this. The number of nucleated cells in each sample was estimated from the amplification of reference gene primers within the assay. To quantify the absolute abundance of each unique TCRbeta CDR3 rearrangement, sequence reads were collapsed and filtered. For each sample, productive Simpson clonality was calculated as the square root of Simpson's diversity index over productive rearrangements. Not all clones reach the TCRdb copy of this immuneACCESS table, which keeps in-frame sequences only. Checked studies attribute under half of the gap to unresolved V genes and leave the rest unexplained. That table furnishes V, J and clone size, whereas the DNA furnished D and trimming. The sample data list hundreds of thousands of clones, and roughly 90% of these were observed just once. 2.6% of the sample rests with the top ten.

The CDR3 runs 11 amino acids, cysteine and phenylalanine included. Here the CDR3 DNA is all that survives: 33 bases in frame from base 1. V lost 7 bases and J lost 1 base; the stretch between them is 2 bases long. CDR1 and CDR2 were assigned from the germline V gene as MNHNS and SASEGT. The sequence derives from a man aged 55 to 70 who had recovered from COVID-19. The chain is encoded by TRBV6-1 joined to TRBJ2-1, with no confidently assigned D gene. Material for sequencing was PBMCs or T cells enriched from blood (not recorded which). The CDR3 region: CASTSYNEQFF. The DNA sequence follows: TGTGCCAGCACATCCTACAATGAGCAGTTCTTC.